This record covers a single T cell receptor beta chain. V shed 4 bases, J shed 5 bases, and the junction held 10 bases outside the gene matches. CDR1 is SGHKS and CDR2 is YYEKEE in the germline V gene (reference sequence). The CDR3 runs 15 residues. This entry comes from a study of blood T cell repertoires in COVID-19. Across the study: T cells, B-cell-depleted T cells, or PBMCs provided the cDNA or gDNA that served as material.

As originally analysed: Amplification of reference gene primers provided the estimated nucleated cell counts. TCRdb keeps only in-frame clones here, not all; method: immunoSEQ multiplex PCR. That table furnishes V, J and clone size, whereas the DNA furnished D and trimming. The sample consists of some 160,000 clones, 79% of them appearing once. The study recruited people aged roughly 18 to 100 years across some 23 US areas. Sequenced sample: PBMCs or T cells enriched from blood (not recorded which). The receptor comes from a woman between 65 and 79 years old in a cohort exposed to, infected with or recovered from COVID-19 (not recorded which). The chain carries TRBV5-5 and TRBJ1-2, with 8 bases aligning to TRBD1. The CDR3 region has the DNA TGTGCCAGCAGCCTAACCGGGACAGGCAATTATGGCTACACCTTC. Its translation is CASSLTGTGNYGYTF.